The T cell receptor (beta chain) under discussion was sequenced for a study of neoadjuvant anti-PD-1 for oral cavity cancer. Overall study findings and caveats: Expansion of preexisting intratumoral clones was suggested to aid response. Higher pretreatment Treg/Th17 ratios tracked higher pretreatment blood clonality. With a few patients per group, TCR findings need larger cohorts.

These oral cavity squamous cell carcinomas were HPV-negative and locally advanced. In its sample, this clone was seen a few times. What it binds is not known. V was pared by 0 bases and J by 4 bases, with 0 bases of the junction left unmatched. CDR1 and CDR2 from the germline V gene are SGHRS and YFSETQ. The CDR3 contains 13 residues. Here immunoSEQ multiplex PCR was the method, and the copy in TCRdb shows in-frame clones only, minus some. This table has about 7,600 clones, around 53% appearing once. This receptor was obtained from a person between 35 and 79 years old with oral cavity squamous cell carcinoma. This chain uses TRBV5-1 with TRBJ2-5; 7 bases match TRBD2. Specimen: tumor tissue, collected before nivolumab (anti-PD-1) treatment. The CDR3 spells CASSLGLAETQYF. Here the CDR3 DNA reads TGCGCCAGCAGCTTGGGACTAGCAGAGACCCAGTACTTC.